This is a list of T cell receptor beta chains from one sample in a study of T cells after yellow fever vaccination. TCRdb passed the 5' RACE reads through MiXCR, listing each CDR3 protein once. Of 340,000 or so distinct CDR3 sequences listed, 9.5% to 15% are singletons. The sequencing here drew on CD4+ T cells sorted from PBMCs, taken 15 days after the yellow fever booster vaccination. The receptors shown here come from a man aged 18-30 years who received the YFV17D yellow fever vaccine. Both conserved end residues are part of each CDR3. The D gene is left open where the match is weak. Size tells how often a clone was seen (once, few, many) or the class of an expanded clone, and some rows leave it out.

V gene	D gene	CDR3 length	clone size	J gene	CDR3 protein	CDR3 DNA
TRBV18	NA	16	few	TRBJ2-1	CASSPNRGPGSNEQFF	TGTGCCAGCTCACCTAATCGGGGGCCAGGATCGAATGAGCAGTTCTTC
TRBV5-5	NA	13	NA	TRBJ2-4	CASSLDSRDIQYF	TGTGCCAGCAGCTTGGATTCGCGTGACATTCAGTACTTC
TRBV5-1	NA	14	NA	TRBJ1-2	CASSLQAGDYGYTF	TGCGCCAGCAGCTTGCAGGCAGGGGACTATGGCTACACCTTC
TRBV2	NA	12	few	TRBJ2-5	CASRRAEETQYF	TGTGCCAGCAGGAGGGCGGAAGAGACCCAGTACTTC
TRBV10-3	TRBD2	13	NA	TRBJ2-1	CAIIPSGGDEQFF	TGTGCCATCATCCCTAGCGGGGGGGATGAGCAGTTCTTC
TRBV6-1	NA	14	NA	TRBJ2-7	CASIRDLGSYEQYF	TGTGCCAGCATTCGGGACCTAGGGAGTTACGAGCAGTACTTC
TRBV11-2	TRBD2	11	few	TRBJ2-1	CATRGGFEQFF	TGTGCCACGCGGGGGGGCTTTGAGCAGTTCTTC
TRBV16	NA	14	NA	TRBJ1-1	CASSAGSGETEAFF	TGTGCCAGCAGCGCGGGATCAGGCGAGACTGAAGCTTTCTTT
TRBV4-3	NA	12	many	TRBJ1-6	CASSQGNSPLHF	TGCGCCAGCAGCCAAGGAAATTCACCCCTCCACTTT
TRBV24-1	NA	13	NA	TRBJ2-1	CATSDQQYNEQFF	TGTGCCACCAGTGACCAACAGTACAATGAGCAGTTCTTC
TRBV5-1	TRBD2	16	NA	TRBJ2-3	CASSPRGAGALSLSYF	TGCGCCAGCAGCCCCCGCGGAGCGGGGGCCCTATCACTCTCGTATTTT
TRBV12-3/TRBV12-4	NA	15	few	TRBJ1-4	CASSPRGSTNVGLFF	TGTGCCAGCAGTCCCCGAGGCAGTACTAACGTAGGACTGTTTTTT